The clone carrying this TCR beta chain was observed a few times. Both TRBC1 and TRBC2 were covered by a beta constant-region primer of two equimolar oligonucleotides. Ligated cDNA was amplified by four rounds of PCR with nested alpha and beta constant-region primers and SP2. TCRdb re-called the UMI-ligation and nested PCR reads through MiXCR, storing one row per CDR3 protein. The repertoire holds 95,000 to 150,000 distinct CDR3 sequences, just over 35% seen once, with approximately 0.87% in the top ten. The sample comes from a study of naive and memory T cell subsets. Germline values: CDR1 LNHNV, CDR2 YYDKDF (reference sequence). The CDR3 is 15 residues long. V was clipped by 0 bases and J by 6 bases, with 12 bases between them.

Material for sequencing was central memory CD4+ T cells from blood. This receptor was identified in a human donor in good health. J is TRBJ2-1 and V is TRBV15; D is perhaps TRBD2 (6 bases). CDR3 coding DNA: TGTGCCACCAGCAGAGATATAGGGGAGGTCAATGAGCAGTTCTTC. Its protein product is CATSRDIGEVNEQFF.